One TCR beta chain is described in this entry. The data are from a study of CD8 T cells in Susac syndrome. TCR beta sequencing covered blood CD8+ and CD4+ T cells. Looked up from germline, CDR1 is DFQATT and CDR2 is SNEGSKA (reference sequence). There are 14 residues in the CDR3. V gave up 5 bases and J gave up 3 bases; unmatched junction bases: 5. Random hexamers were used to reverse transcribe an amount of 0.5 to 1 ug RNA. Amplification of TCR beta CDR3 by immunoSEQ multiplex PCR spanned 54 Vbeta and 13 Jbeta. TCRdb processed the immunoSEQ multiplex PCR reads anew with MiXCR; each CDR3 protein has one entry. The repertoire holds about 200,000 distinct CDR3 sequences, with 85% to 95% as singletons.

The TCR sequence derives from a human donor in good health. J is TRBJ2-5 and V is TRBV20-1; 11 bases line up with TRBD2. Material: CD4+ T cells from PBMCs. This CDR3 reads CSAAPGLAEETQYF. The CDR3 DNA follows: TGCAGTGCTGCACCGGGACTAGCGGAAGAGACCCAGTACTTC.